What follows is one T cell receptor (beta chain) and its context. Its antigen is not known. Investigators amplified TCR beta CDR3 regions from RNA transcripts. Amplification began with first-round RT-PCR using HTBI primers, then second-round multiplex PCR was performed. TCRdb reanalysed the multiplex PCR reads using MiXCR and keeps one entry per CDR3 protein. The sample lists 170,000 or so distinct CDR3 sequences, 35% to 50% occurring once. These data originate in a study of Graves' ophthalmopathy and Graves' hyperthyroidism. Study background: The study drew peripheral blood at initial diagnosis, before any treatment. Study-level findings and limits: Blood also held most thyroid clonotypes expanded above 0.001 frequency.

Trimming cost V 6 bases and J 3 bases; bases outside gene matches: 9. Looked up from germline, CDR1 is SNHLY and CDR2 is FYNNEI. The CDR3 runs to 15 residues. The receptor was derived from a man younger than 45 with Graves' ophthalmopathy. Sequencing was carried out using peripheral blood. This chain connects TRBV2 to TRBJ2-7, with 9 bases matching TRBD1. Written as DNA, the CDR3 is TGTGCCAGCAGCGGACCGGGACAGGGATTCTACGAGCAGTACTTC. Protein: CASSGPGQGFYEQYF.